Given below is one T cell receptor beta chain in context. The record originates from a study of cytomegalovirus exposure and HLA in healthy donors. Amplification used 60 Vbeta primers and 13 Jbeta primers. TCRdb keeps only in-frame clones here, not all; method: immunoSEQ multiplex PCR. This sample has approximately 95,000 clones, with about 78% found just once. Source material: PBMCs. This receptor was identified in a woman aged 40 to 55 in good health and CMV-seropositive.

The CDR3 reads CASSQLLAGDSSTDTQYF. For the CDR3, the DNA is TGTGCCAGCAGCCAACTACTAGCGGGAGACTCGAGCACAGATACGCAGTATTTT. The chain employs TRBV4-2 and TRBJ2-3; 11 bases line up with TRBD2. V dropped 2 bases and J dropped 0; count of bases not matched to a gene: 7. Germline V lookup: CDR1 LGHNA, CDR2 YNFKEQ. CDR3 size: 18 residues.